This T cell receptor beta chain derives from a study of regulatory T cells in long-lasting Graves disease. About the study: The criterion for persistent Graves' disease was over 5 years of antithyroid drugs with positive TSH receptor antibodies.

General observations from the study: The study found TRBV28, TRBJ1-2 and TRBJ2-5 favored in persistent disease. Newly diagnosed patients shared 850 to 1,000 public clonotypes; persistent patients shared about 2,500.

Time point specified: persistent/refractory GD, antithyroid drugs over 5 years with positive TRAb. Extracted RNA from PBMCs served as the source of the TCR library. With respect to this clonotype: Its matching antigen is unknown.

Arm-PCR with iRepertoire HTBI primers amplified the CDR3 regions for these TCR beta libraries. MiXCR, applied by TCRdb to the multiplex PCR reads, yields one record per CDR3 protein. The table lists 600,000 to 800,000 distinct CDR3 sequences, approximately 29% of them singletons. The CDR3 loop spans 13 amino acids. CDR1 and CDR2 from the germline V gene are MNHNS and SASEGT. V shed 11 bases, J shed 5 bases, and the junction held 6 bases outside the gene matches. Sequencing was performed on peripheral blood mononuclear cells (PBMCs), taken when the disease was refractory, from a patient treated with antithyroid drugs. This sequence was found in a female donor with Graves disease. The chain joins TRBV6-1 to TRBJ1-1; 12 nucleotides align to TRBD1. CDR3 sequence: CAGRDRGLTEAFF. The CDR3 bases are TGTGCCGGAAGGGACAGGGGGCTAACTGAAGCTTTCTTT.